Below, 32 T cell receptor beta chains from the same sample are listed, as sequenced in a study of CD8 T cells in Susac syndrome. After extraction with the RNeasy kit, roughly 0.45 to 1 ug of the RNA was reverse transcribed using random hexamers. TCRdb independently ran MiXCR on the immunoSEQ multiplex PCR reads; one entry per CDR3 protein. The sample consists of about 280,000 distinct CDR3 sequences, approximately 81% of them appearing once. The sequenced sample was CD8+ T cells from PBMCs. The receptor source for this set is a human donor with multiple sclerosis.

This clonotype was seen just once. This rearrangement joins TRBV24-1 to TRBJ2-5; D is uncertain. The CDR3 is made up of 12 amino acids. The V gene lost 2 bases and the J gene lost 4 bases, with 4 bases spanning the gap. Germline V gives CDR1 KGHDR, CDR2 SFDVKD. Written as DNA, the CDR3 is TGTGCCACCAGTGATTCGATAGAGACCCAGTACTTC. Protein sequence: CATSDSIETQYF.

The chain carries TRBV7-9 and TRBJ2-7, with 7 bases identical to TRBD2. Germline V lookup: CDR1 SEHNR, CDR2 FQNEAQ (reference sequence). CDR3 length: 18 residues. V lost 2 bases to trimming and J lost 4 bases; unmatched junction nucleotides: 17. This chain's CDR3 is CASSLRGEIAGVRYEQYF. CDR3 coding DNA: TGTGCCAGCAGCTTACGGGGGGAGATTGCGGGAGTGAGGTACGAGCAGTACTTC.

The V and J genes are TRBV12-3 or TRBV12-4 and TRBJ1-2; tentatively, D is TRBD1 (6 bases). The CDR3 is 14 residues long. V was clipped by 3 bases and J by 7 bases, with 15 bases between them. The chain's CDR3 is CASSFTGGPGGYTF. As DNA, the CDR3 is TGTGCCAGCAGTTTCACCGGGGGCCCAGGTGGCTACACCTTC.

This chain links TRBV2 with TRBJ1-2; D ambiguous. Trimming removed 8 bases at V and 4 bases at J, with 11 bases between. The CDR3 is 12 amino acids. Germline lookup yields CDR1 SNHLY and CDR2 FYNNEI. In nucleotides, the CDR3 is TGTGCCAGCTTGACGGAGACCTATGGCTACACCTTC. Its translation is CASLTETYGYTF.

The V call is TRBV9, the J call TRBJ2-1, with D unclear. V was shortened by 2 bases and J by 0 bases, with 9 bases between the two germline ends. The length of the CDR3 is 15 residues. The germline V gene encodes CDR1 SGDLS and CDR2 YYNGEE. CDR3 amino acids: CASSVWQNSYNEQFF. DNA for the CDR3: TGTGCCAGCAGCGTGTGGCAAAACTCCTACAATGAGCAGTTCTTC.

The V call is TRBV20-1, the J call TRBJ2-2, with no clear D. Germline V gene data show CDR1 as DFQATT and CDR2 as SNEGSKA (reference sequence). Trimming stripped 7 bases from V and 7 bases from J, with 10 bases between. The CDR3 totals 11 residues. CDR3 sequence reads: CSGDKFGELFF. CDR3 coding DNA: TGCAGTGGAGATAAATTCGGGGAGCTGTTTTTT.

V gene TRBV23-1 combines with J gene TRBJ2-4; D possibly uses TRBD1 or TRBD2 (6 bases each). TRBV23-1 is marked as an open reading frame, function uncertain. This CDR3 comprises 14 residues. V was trimmed by 9 bases and J by 7 bases, leaving 19 bases between them. CDR3 amino acids: CASPRRGLGNIQYF. The CDR3 nucleotides read TGCGCCAGTCCACGACGGGGGCTGGGGAACATTCAGTACTTC.

This sequence joins TRBV6-5 and TRBJ2-1, with a possible D match to TRBD2 (5 bases). The V end was cut by 2 bases, the J end by 8 bases, with 13 bases between. Germline V lookup: CDR1 MNHEY, CDR2 SVGAGI. The CDR3 totals 14 residues. In DNA, the CDR3 is TGTGCCAGCAGTTACAGCGGATCCGTCGATGAGCAGTTCTTC. This encodes CASSYSGSVDEQFF.

The rearrangement links TRBV7-9 to TRBJ2-3, with TRBD2 matching over 8 bases. Per germline, CDR1 SEHNR and CDR2 FQNEAQ (reference sequence). The J segment lost 3 bases and the V segment lost 2 bases, leaving 4 bases of the junction unmatched. The CDR3 sequence is 15 residues long. The DNA for the CDR3 is TGTGCCAGCAGCTTAAGCGGGAGAGGAACAGATACGCAGTATTTT. Encoded protein: CASSLSGRGTDTQYF.

This chain links TRBV11-2 with TRBJ2-3; weak D call: TRBD2 (5 bases). V was shortened by 3 bases and J by 3 bases, with 13 bases between the two germline ends. The germline V gene encodes CDR1 SGHAT and CDR2 FQNNGV. This CDR3 has 15 amino acids. CDR3 sequence: CASSFKGPGTDTQYF. DNA of the CDR3: TGTGCCAGCAGCTTCAAAGGGCCGGGGACAGATACGCAGTATTTT.

This rearrangement joins TRBV12-5 to TRBJ1-5, with D uncertain. The CDR3 runs to 15 residues. Germline lookup yields CDR1 LGHNT and CDR2 FRNRAP. Trimming took 1 base from V and 6 from J, leaving 13 bases between them. The CDR3 sequence: CASGLAPEVGQPQHF. CDR3 DNA sequence: TGTGCTAGTGGTTTGGCACCCGAGGTGGGTCAGCCCCAGCATTTT.

In the case of this clonotype: A junction boundary mismatches the germline segment, possibly from a read error. The chain employs TRBV14 and TRBJ1-2; no reliable D call. CDR3 length: 14 residues. Germline V gene sequence: CDR1 SGHDN, CDR2 FVKESK. CDR3 in DNA: TGTGCCAGCAGCCCGGACCGCCGTAACTATGGCTGCACCTTC. This translates into CASSPDRRNYGCTF.

The genes are TRBV27 and TRBJ2-3, with 16 bases identical to TRBD2. V was pared by 5 bases and J by 1 base, with 15 bases of the junction left unmatched. Germline lookup yields CDR1 MNHEY and CDR2 SMNVEV (reference sequence). The CDR3 covers 21 residues. The chain's CDR3 is CASSTIEPGLAGGGGTDTQYF. For the CDR3, the DNA is TGTGCCAGCAGTACGATAGAGCCGGGACTAGCGGGAGGGGGGGGCACAGATACGCAGTATTTT.

Concerning this clonotype itself: Its ends do not fully match the called genes, so a read error is possible. The rearrangement links TRBV20-1 to TRBJ2-5, with D perhaps matching TRBD1 or TRBD2 (5 bases each). From germline, CDR1 is DFQATT and CDR2 SNEGSKA (reference sequence). This CDR3 has 8 residues. The CDR3 region has the DNA TGCAGTGCTAGCGGGGCGGACTTC. Protein sequence: CSASGADF.

The V call is TRBV5-1, the J call TRBJ2-5, with D perhaps TRBD1 (6 bases). This CDR3 spans 13 amino acids. Trimming took off 0 bases at V and 5 bases at J, with 8 bases between the two ends. CDR1 and CDR2 (germline): SGHRS, YFSETQ. CDR3 residues: CASSLDRVETQYF. CDR3 nucleotide sequence: TGCGCCAGCAGCTTGGACAGGGTTGAGACCCAGTACTTC. The variable domain in full, completed from reference TRBV5-1 and TRBJ2-5, reads KAGVTQTPRYLIKTRGQQVTLSCSPISGHRSVSWYQQTPGQGLQFLFEYFSETQRNKGNFPGRFSGRQFSNSRSEMNVSTLELGDSALYLCASSLDRVETQYFGPGTRLLVL.

The chain links TRBV12-3 or TRBV12-4 to TRBJ2-1, with D hard to call. The V end was cut by 7 bases, the J end by 8 bases, with 9 bases between. This CDR3 spans 11 amino acids. The CDR3: CASTTWDEQFF. For the CDR3, the DNA is TGTGCCAGCACTACGTGGGATGAGCAGTTCTTC.

The chain couples TRBV7-9 to TRBJ1-1; maybe TRBD1 (6 bases). The CDR3 consists of 13 residues. The germline V and J ends were trimmed by 1 base and 7 bases, with 10 bases remaining between them. Germline CDR1 is SEHNR and CDR2 is FQNEAQ (reference sequence). The CDR3 region has the DNA TGTGCCAGCAGCTTAGTTGGACAGATTGAAGCTTTCTTT. Its translation: CASSLVGQIEAFF.

This clonotype has only a few counts. As DNA, the CDR3 is TGTGCCAGCAGTTTGTCCTTTTTCACTAGCGCAGATACGCAGTATTTT. It codes for CASSLSFFTSADTQYF. The chain carries TRBV6-2 or TRBV6-3 and TRBJ2-3; 7 nucleotides agree with TRBD2. In germline, CDR1 is MNHEY, CDR2 SVGEGT. J gave up 4 bases and V 4 bases, and 11 bases lay outside the gene matches. There are 16 residues in the CDR3.

The J gene is TRBJ1-1, the V gene TRBV30, with D uncertain. Looked up from germline, CDR1 is GTSNPN and CDR2 is SVGIG (reference sequence). The CDR3 has 12 amino acids. V gave up 0 bases and J gave up 5 bases, with 7 bases separating them. CDR3 in DNA: TGTGCCTGGAGTGTAGTACGAACTGAAGCTTTCTTT. Protein: CAWSVVRTEAFF.

This sequence joins TRBV7-2 and TRBJ2-7; D uncertain. The V end lost 3 bases, the J end lost 3 bases, and 15 bases lay between the germline ends. In germline, CDR1 is SGHTA, CDR2 FQGNSA. The CDR3 has 15 residues. CDR3: CASSFGWSKNYEQYF. The CDR3 DNA reads as TGTGCCAGCAGCTTCGGTTGGTCCAAAAACTACGAGCAGTACTTC.

V usage is TRBV6-5 and J usage is TRBJ2-7; tentatively, D is TRBD1 or TRBD2 (5 bases each). Trimming removed 0 bases at V and 2 bases at J, with 14 bases between. The CDR3 totals 16 residues. Germline loops: CDR1 MNHEY, CDR2 SVGAGI. CDR3: CASSYSTGTGPYEQYF. In DNA, the CDR3 is TGTGCCAGCAGTTACTCGACGGGGACGGGACCCTACGAGCAGTACTTC.

This clonotype was recorded only once. The rearrangement links TRBV28 to TRBJ2-2, with 7 positions matching TRBD2. The ends lost 2 bases at V and 7 bases at J; junction bases unmatched: 7. The V gene's germline CDR1 is MDHEN and CDR2 SYDVKM. The CDR3 is 15 residues long. Here the CDR3 DNA reads TGTGCCAGCAGTTTAGCCTACCGGGGGGTCGGGGAGCTGTTTTTT. As protein: CASSLAYRGVGELFF.

This chain connects TRBV28 to TRBJ2-7, with D unresolved. V lost 10 bases and J lost 4, with 11 bases in between. CDR1 is MDHEN and CDR2 is SYDVKM in the germline V gene. The CDR3 length is 11 residues. CDR3 in DNA: TGTGCCACCGGACCCTTGTACGAGCAGTACTTC. Its translation: CATGPLYEQYF.

The chain has TRBV12-3 or TRBV12-4 and TRBJ1-2; TRBD1 matches 10 bases. The CDR3 contains 14 residues. V dropped 5 bases and J dropped 4; count of bases not matched to a gene: 4. The CDR3 DNA follows: TGTGCCAGCAGTCTAGGGGACAGGGGCTATGGCTACACCTTC. It yields the protein CASSLGDRGYGYTF.

The CDR3 DNA is TGTGCCAGTAGAGCCCCTGGGAACACTGAAGCTTTCTTT. Translation: CASRAPGNTEAFF. The chain carries TRBV19 and TRBJ1-1; D remains ambiguous. This CDR3 has 13 amino acids. The germline CDR1 and CDR2 sequences are LNHDA and SQIVND (reference sequence). Trimming stripped 6 bases from V and 1 base from J, with 9 bases between.

This chain uses TRBV27 with TRBJ2-5; 9 bases fit TRBD2. Germline loops: CDR1 MNHEY, CDR2 SMNVEV (reference sequence). V trimming: 5 bases; J trimming: 3 bases; junction bases outside the gene matches: 13. This CDR3 is built from 17 residues. The CDR3 spells CASSPTSGFGMEETQYF. CDR3 bases: TGTGCCAGCAGTCCTACTAGCGGGTTCGGCATGGAAGAGACCCAGTACTTC.

This chain links TRBV4-1 with TRBJ2-7; 11 bases are a match to TRBD2. CDR3 length equals 16 residues. Germline CDR1 MGHRA, CDR2 YSYEKL. The trim removed 0 bases at V and 2 bases at J, leaving 3 bases unmatched. The CDR3 protein is CASSQELAGATYEQYF. The DNA of the CDR3 is TGCGCCAGCAGCCAAGAACTAGCGGGGGCAACCTACGAGCAGTACTTC.

The genes are TRBV7-9 and TRBJ2-7, with D perhaps TRBD2 (5 bases). The length of the CDR3 is 15 residues. In germline, CDR1 is SEHNR, CDR2 FQNEAQ (reference sequence). V was trimmed by 5 bases and J by 2 bases, leaving 16 bases between them. CDR3 amino acids: CASSDPIDYPYEQYF. In DNA form, the CDR3 reads TGTGCCAGCAGCGATCCAATCGACTACCCCTACGAGCAGTACTTC.

The J gene is TRBJ1-2, the V gene TRBV15; weak D call: TRBD1 (5 bases). The CDR3 spans 16 residues. V was pared by 0 bases and J by 4 bases, with 15 bases between. The V gene's germline CDR1 is LNHNV and CDR2 YYDKDF (reference sequence). The CDR3 DNA follows: TGTGCCACCAGCAGAGATCTCGGGGCTAACCCCTATGGCTACACCTTC. As protein: CATSRDLGANPYGYTF.

This chain joins TRBV6-5 and TRBJ1-2, with 7 bases lining up with TRBD1. Trimming cost V 0 bases and J 4 bases; bases outside gene matches: 5. This CDR3 is built from 15 residues. The germline gives CDR1 MNHEY, CDR2 SVGAGI. The CDR3: CASSYSGGGGYGYTF. CDR3 coding DNA: TGTGCCAGCAGTTACTCGGGAGGGGGCGGCTATGGCTACACCTTC.

V and J are TRBV6-5 and TRBJ2-7, with 7 bases aligning to TRBD1. CDR1 MNHEY and CDR2 SVGAGI come from the germline V gene. V shed 4 bases, J shed 3 bases, and the junction held 15 bases outside the gene matches. The CDR3 length is 17 residues. The CDR3 DNA reads as TGTGCCAGCAGTTCCCCTCGACAGGGAACGGTTTTCTACGAGCAGTACTTC. It encodes CASSSPRQGTVFYEQYF.

The chain carries TRBV5-5 and TRBJ2-4; tentatively, D is TRBD1 (5 bases). The germline V gene encodes CDR1 SGHKS and CDR2 YYEKEE (reference sequence). V lost 1 base and J 3 bases, leaving 17 bases between the germline ends. The CDR3 is made up of 17 amino acids. CDR3 nucleotide sequence: TGTGCCAGCAGCTTGAGTTTGGCAGGGTTGAACAAAAACATTCAGTACTTC. Amino acid sequence: CASSLSLAGLNKNIQYF.